What follows are 29 T cell receptor beta chains derived from one specimen sequenced in a study of blood T cell repertoires in COVID-19. Sequencing used immunoSEQ multiplex PCR; TCRdb keeps in-frame clones, though not all of them. The sample lists roughly 68,000 clones; 85% were seen once. The sample was peripheral blood. The receptors were sampled from a man aged 50 to 59 with acute or convalescent COVID-19.

DNA of the CDR3: TGTGCCAGCAGAGCCACTAGCGGGGGTAGCGAGCAGTACTTC. This gives the protein CASRATSGGSEQYF. The genes are TRBV27 and TRBJ2-7; TRBD2 matches 11 bases. V was clipped by 6 bases and J by 6 bases; unmatched bases: 7. This CDR3 is built from 14 residues. Germline CDR1 reads MNHEY; CDR2 reads SMNVEV (reference sequence).

The chain employs TRBV3-1 (or the pseudogene TRBV3-2) and TRBJ2-5; no firm D call. The germline CDR1 and CDR2 sequences are LGHDT and YNNKEL (reference sequence). The CDR3 is 12 amino acids. Between the trimmed V and J ends, which lost 4 bases and 5 bases, there was a span of 8 bases. The CDR3 nucleotides are TGTGCCAGCAGCCGAGGTGTGGAGACCCAGTACTTC. As protein: CASSRGVETQYF.

The rearrangement links TRBV6-5 to TRBJ2-7; 7 nucleotides match TRBD2. Germline CDR1 MNHEY, CDR2 SVGAGI. Unmatched junction bases numbered 6, after V lost 7 bases and J lost 0 bases. The CDR3 is 14 residues long. The CDR3 loop is CASMAGRVSYEQYV. The CDR3 DNA sequence: TGTGCCAGCATGGCAGGGAGGGTCTCCTACGAGCAGTACGTC.

This clone appeared a single time. This rearrangement joins TRBV28 to TRBJ1-2; D perhaps matches TRBD1 (5 bases). V was pared by 8 bases and J by 1 base, with 14 bases between. Germline V gene sequence: CDR1 MDHEN, CDR2 SYDVKM. This CDR3 has 14 residues. CDR3 nucleotide sequence: TGTGCCAGCCGGGCAGGGTCGTATAACTATGGCTACACCTTC. Amino acids: CASRAGSYNYGYTF.

Turning to this clone: The sample contains more than one DNA sequence encoding this CDR3. The rearrangement joins TRBV4-1 to TRBJ1-3, with D maybe TRBD1 (5 bases). Deletions cut 3 bases from V and 0 bases from J, with 9 bases between. The CDR3 has 15 amino acids. Looked up from germline, CDR1 is MGHRA and CDR2 is YSYEKL. The CDR3 reads CASSHLGGSGNTIYF. The CDR3 DNA follows: TGCGCCAGCAGCCACCTCGGGGGCTCTGGAAACACCATATATTTT.

The chain carries TRBV2 and TRBJ2-5, with a tentative D call TRBD2 (5 bases). The CDR3 totals 12 residues. Germline CDR1 and CDR2: SNHLY and FYNNEI. The germline V and J ends were trimmed by 7 bases and 5 bases, with 11 bases remaining between them. CDR3 sequence (DNA): TGTGCCAGCAAAGTCCGAGGGGAGACCCAGTACTTC. As protein: CASKVRGETQYF.

The chain combines TRBV28 with TRBJ2-7, with 10 bases matching TRBD1. CDR3 length equals 15 residues. Germline CDR1 and CDR2: MDHEN and SYDVKM. CDR3 DNA: TGTGCTTCGGCCCCGGACAGGGGGACCTCCTACGAGCAGTACTTC. It yields the protein CASAPDRGTSYEQYF.

The V call is TRBV6-5, the J call TRBJ1-1; tentative D call: TRBD1 (5 bases). Germline CDR1 reads MNHEY; CDR2 reads SVGAGI. There are 14 residues in the CDR3. Trimming pared 7 bases from V and 0 bases from J, leaving 12 bases between. In nucleotides, the CDR3 is TGTGCCAGCAAGATGAACAGGCTGAACACTGAAGCTTTCTTT. It translates to CASKMNRLNTEAFF.

The genes are TRBV10-3 and TRBJ2-5; 8 bases fit TRBD1. CDR1 is ENHRY, CDR2 SYGVKD, per germline. V dropped 3 bases and J dropped 5; count of bases not matched to a gene: 14. There are 17 residues in the CDR3. The CDR3 coding sequence is TGTGCCATCAGTGAACCGGACAGGGCCTTCTCCGGGGAGACCCAGTACTTC. Translation: CAISEPDRAFSGETQYF.

This chain links TRBV11-2 with TRBJ2-7; weak D call: TRBD2 (5 bases). V was cut by 3 bases and J by 5 bases, with 8 bases left in between. CDR3 length: 12 residues. Germline CDR1 reads SGHAT; CDR2 reads FQNNGV. The DNA of the CDR3 is TGTGCCAGCAGCTTGAGGGTCCACGAGCAGTACGTC. Its protein product is CASSLRVHEQYV.

The sample holds a few counts of this clone. The rearrangement links TRBV9 to TRBJ2-1; D not certain. CDR1 and CDR2 from the germline V gene are SGDLS and YYNGEE. The CDR3 spans 16 residues. Trimming left V 3 bases short and J 0 bases short, with 13 bases between. CDR3 sequence (DNA): TGTGCCAGCAGCGCGAACAGTGATCCCTCCTACAATGAGCAGTTCTTC. Translated, it gives CASSANSDPSYNEQFF.

The chain combines TRBV2 with TRBJ1-5, with TRBD1 matching 7 bases. The germline V gene encodes CDR1 SNHLY and CDR2 FYNNEI. V shed 5 bases, J shed 7 bases, and the junction held 5 bases outside the gene matches. CDR3 length: 13 residues. CDR3 loop: CASSLDREQPQHF. The CDR3 DNA sequence: TGTGCCAGCAGTCTAGACAGGGAGCAGCCCCAGCATTTT. Combining the CDR3 with reference TRBV2 and TRBJ1-5 gives the whole variable domain EPEVTQTPSHQVTQMGQEVILRCVPISNHLYFYWYRQILGQKVEFLVSFYNNEISEKSEIFDDQFSVERPDGSNFTLKIRSTKLEDSAMYFCASSLDREQPQHFGDGTRLSIL.

V and J are TRBV13 and TRBJ1-1; D is ambiguous. Germline V gene sequence: CDR1 PRHDT, CDR2 FYEKMQ (reference sequence). V lost 1 base and J lost 0, with 9 bases in between. There are 15 residues in the CDR3. This CDR3 reads CASSLEARLNTEAFF. CDR3 coding DNA: TGTGCCAGCAGCTTAGAGGCGAGGTTGAACACTGAAGCTTTCTTT. Full variable domain (missing parts from reference TRBV13 and TRBJ1-1): AAGVIQSPRHLIKEKRETATLKCYPIPRHDTVYWYQQGPGQDPQFLISFYEKMQSDKGSIPDRFSAQQFSDYHSELNMSSLELGDSALYFCASSLEARLNTEAFFGQGTRLTVV.

In nucleotides, the CDR3 is TGCGCCAGCAGCGATGGACTGGGGGAGGACACCGGGGAGCTGTTTTTT. This sequence encodes CASSDGLGEDTGELFF. The V and J genes are TRBV4-1 and TRBJ2-2; D is possibly TRBD2 (6 bases). The CDR3 is made up of 16 amino acids. Germline values: CDR1 MGHRA, CDR2 YSYEKL. The ends were cut back, 5 bases at V and 3 bases at J, with 16 bases in the middle.

By its share, this clone is medium-sized. The genes are TRBV13 and TRBJ2-7; TRBD1 matches 8 bases. CDR1 and CDR2 (germline): PRHDT, FYEKMQ (reference sequence). The CDR3 is 14 residues long. V shed 5 bases and J 6 bases; nucleotides not matched to a gene: 9. DNA for the CDR3: TGTGCCAGCAGCCGGCGGACAGGGATGTTCGAGCAGTACTTC. It encodes CASSRRTGMFEQYF.

This rearrangement joins TRBV9 to TRBJ2-1; 10 nucleotides line up with TRBD1. The CDR3 length is 14 residues. With 3 bases clipped from V and 8 bases from J, the junction kept 5 bases outside the gene matches. Per the germline V gene, CDR1 is SGDLS and CDR2 is YYNGEE. CDR3 DNA: TGTGCCAGCAGCGCCCGGACAGGGGGGGATGAGCAGTTCTTC. Amino acid sequence: CASSARTGGDEQFF.

J is TRBJ1-2 and V is TRBV6-5; D perhaps matches TRBD1 (6 bases). The ends were cut back, 6 bases at V and 4 bases at J, with 18 bases in the middle. CDR1 and CDR2 from the germline V gene are MNHEY and SVGAGI. The CDR3 sequence is 15 residues long. CDR3 protein: CASSSRDLGGYGYTF. The CDR3, as DNA: TGTGCCAGCAGCTCAAGAGACCTAGGGGGCTATGGCTACACCTTC.

The chain links TRBV30 to TRBJ1-6, with D perhaps matching TRBD1 (5 bases). Germline V lookup: CDR1 GTSNPN, CDR2 SVGIG (reference sequence). Trimming cost V 4 bases and J 6 bases, with 10 bases left between them. The CDR3 is 13 amino acids. This CDR3 reads CAWMGGLNSPLHF. For the CDR3, the DNA is TGTGCCTGGATGGGGGGTCTTAATTCACCCCTCCACTTT.

V is TRBV2 and J is TRBJ2-5; tentative D call: TRBD2 (5 bases). The V and J ends lost 11 bases and 9 bases respectively, with 22 bases between them. The CDR3 length is 13 residues. Germline assignment: CDR1 SNHLY and CDR2 FYNNEI. The CDR3 region is CAGRREPRDAQYF. CDR3 coding DNA: TGTGCCGGCCGCCGAGAGCCCCGGGATGCCCAGTACTTC.

The chain uses TRBV7-3 and TRBJ2-3, with 10 nucleotides matching TRBD1. With 5 bases clipped from V and 6 bases from J, the junction kept 11 bases outside the gene matches. The CDR3 has 16 residues. The V gene's germline CDR1 is SGHTA and CDR2 FQGTGA. CDR3 region: CASSPARQGANDTQYF. Here the CDR3 DNA reads TGTGCCAGCAGCCCGGCGAGACAGGGGGCAAACGATACGCAGTATTTT.

The chain couples TRBV7-9 to TRBJ2-5; 7 nucleotides line up with TRBD1. This CDR3 is 13 amino acids long. Germline-derived CDR1 and CDR2 are SEHNR and FQNEAQ (reference sequence). With V trimmed by 5 bases and J by 5 bases, 5 bases remained unmatched. CDR3 sequence reads: CASSLTGSETQYF. CDR3 sequence (DNA): TGTGCCAGCAGCCTGACAGGGTCGGAGACCCAGTACTTC.

V gene TRBV2 combines with J gene TRBJ1-1; possible D gene TRBD1, 6 bases. This CDR3 region has 14 residues. Germline V gene data show CDR1 as SNHLY and CDR2 as FYNNEI. V lost 8 bases and J lost 1, with 14 bases in between. CDR3 in amino acids: CASRRNRENTEAFF. DNA of the CDR3: TGTGCCAGCCGGAGGAACAGGGAGAACACTGAAGCTTTCTTT.

The CDR3 is CASSLAGGGTDTQYF. In nucleotides, the CDR3 is TGTGCCAGCAGCTTGGCAGGGGGAGGCACAGATACGCAGTATTTT. The chain combines TRBV5-4 with TRBJ2-3; 7 bases fit TRBD1. CDR3 length: 15 residues. CDR1 and CDR2 from the germline V gene are SGHNT and YYREEE (reference sequence). After removal of 0 bases from V and 1 base from J, the junction contained 2 bases not matched to a gene.

A single count supports this clone. V is TRBV7-9 and J is TRBJ2-3; weak D call: TRBD2 (6 bases). This CDR3 is 14 amino acids long. Trimming stripped 3 bases from V and 3 bases from J, with 10 bases between. The V gene's germline CDR1 is SEHNR and CDR2 FQNEAQ (reference sequence). The CDR3 nucleotides read TGTGCCAGCAGCTTTACGGGGACTACAGATACGCAGTATTTT. The encoded protein is CASSFTGTTDTQYF.

The CDR3 reads CASSKLGGVRYF. Written as DNA, the CDR3 is TGTGCCAGCAGCAAATTAGGGGGGGTGCGGTACTTC. The chain has TRBV5-6 and TRBJ2-7, with D perhaps matching TRBD2 (7 bases). Germline values: CDR1 SGHDT, CDR2 YYEEEE. The CDR3 spans 12 residues. The V and J ends lost 4 bases and 12 bases respectively, with 17 bases between them. Based on the CDR3 plus reference TRBV5-6 and TRBJ2-7, the full variable domain is DAGVTQSPTHLIKTRGQQVTLRCSPKSGHDTVSWYQQALGQGPQFIFQYYEEEERQRGNFPDRFSGHQFPNYSSELNVNALLLGDSALYLCASSKLGGVRYFGPGTRLTVT.

This chain links TRBV19 with TRBJ2-3, with D uncertain. CDR1 LNHDA and CDR2 SQIVND come from the germline V gene (reference sequence). V lost 11 bases, J lost 1 base, and 13 bases lay in between. This CDR3 contains 13 residues. CDR3 nucleotides: TGTGCCGCAAGCCGAGTGGGCACAGATACGCAGTATTTT. Amino acids: CAASRVGTDTQYF.

This rearrangement joins TRBV11-2 to TRBJ2-3; 11 bases are a match to TRBD2. The CDR3 contains 17 residues. Germline CDR1 reads SGHAT; CDR2 reads FQNNGV. J lost 6 bases, V lost 4 bases, and 12 bases had no gene match. CDR3 DNA sequence: TGTGCCAGCAGCTCCTTCCTAGCGGGGGGAGTATATGATACGCAGTATTTT. Translating gives CASSSFLAGGVYDTQYF.

V usage is TRBV15 and J usage is TRBJ2-7; no firm D call. Trimming took off 5 bases at V and 5 bases at J, with 13 bases between the two ends. The CDR3 runs to 13 residues. The germline V gene has CDR1 LNHNV and CDR2 YYDKDF (reference sequence). CDR3 residues: CATSPNLEHEQYF. CDR3 nucleotide sequence: TGTGCCACCAGCCCCAATTTAGAGCACGAGCAGTACTTC.

The rearrangement links TRBV2 to TRBJ2-2; D remains ambiguous. Trimming shortened V by 2 bases and J by 3 bases, and 7 bases separated the two germline ends. The CDR3 is 14 amino acids. Germline V gene lookup returns CDR1 SNHLY and CDR2 FYNNEI. CDR3 sequence: CASSERGYTGELFF. For the CDR3, the DNA is TGTGCCAGCAGTGAAAGAGGATACACCGGGGAGCTGTTTTTT.